This T cell receptor beta chain appears in the sequencing data of a study of naive and memory T cell subsets. This clonotype has ten or more counts. Antigen specificity is unknown. Study observations and caveats: A few larger clonotypes appeared in naive repertoires, especially CD8, possibly memory cells re-expressing CD45RA. Over 95% of naive TCR sequences appeared only once, unlike memory subsets. TCR abundance followed a power law differing between naive and memory subsets.

Both TRBC1 and TRBC2 were covered by a beta constant-region primer of two equimolar oligonucleotides. Four rounds of PCR amplified the ligated cDNA using nested alpha and beta constant-region primers plus SP2. The cDNA 3' end received a ligated single-stranded oligonucleotide carrying the SP2 primer and a 12-nucleotide UMI. From the UMI-ligation and nested PCR reads, TCRdb called clonotypes with MiXCR, one entry per CDR3 protein. The sample carries approximately 150,000 distinct CDR3 sequences, 15% to 25% recorded once. The TCR comes from a human donor in good health. Sequencing was done on a sample of naive CD8+ T cells from blood.

The CDR3 bases are TGTGCCAGCAGCCAAGTCCCGAGGACCCCAACGGGCGGCTACACCTTC. As protein: CASSQVPRTPTGGYTF. The rearrangement uses TRBV3-1 and TRBJ1-2; D not resolved. The germline V gene has CDR1 LGHDT and CDR2 YNNKEL (reference sequence). The V end lost 1 base, the J end lost 8 bases, and 20 bases lay between the germline ends. The length of the CDR3 is 16 residues.